This T cell receptor (beta chain) was identified in a study of T cell repertoires in cytomegalovirus infection. Across the study: It was recently identified HLA-C-restricted and well-studied HLA-B-restricted CMV epitopes that the study used. Matching HLA type, along with CMV infection, was indicated by public TCR beta signatures. Regarding the study as a whole: Summed frequency of shared TCR beta families picked out CMV carriers who also had the relevant HLA. CMV-specific TCR beta clonotypes restricted by HLA-C were the ones dominating the ex vivo response.

TCRdb redid the calling of the reads with MiXCR, one entry per CDR3 protein. The data show a few hundred thousand distinct CDR3 sequences, with under 55% seen just once and around 45% held by the top ten. To note about this clonotype: The antigen remains undetermined.

The sample consisted of cultured PBMCs, taken from culture after CMV antigen stimulation. This clonotype was obtained from a human donor in good health (CMV status not recorded). Some clones in this sample may be carry-over from other donors' samples.

The CDR3: CASTPQGQLNSPLHF. CDR3 sequence (DNA): TGTGCCAGTACCCCTCAGGGACAGCTAAATTCACCCCTCCACTTT. The rearrangement links TRBV19 to TRBJ1-6, with 7 bases matching TRBD1. J gave up 7 bases and V 7 bases, and 10 bases lay outside the gene matches. The germline gives CDR1 LNHDA, CDR2 SQIVND (reference sequence). This CDR3 has 15 amino acids.